The sequence of this T cell receptor (beta chain) was determined in a study of T-cell reconstitution after alpha-beta-depleted transplantation in children. Whole-study findings and limits: Some patients owed their high day-60 TCRbeta diversity to surviving recipient T cells and thymic progenitors.

In regard to this clonotype: Its specificity is unknown. One end of the junction does not line up with germline, which may come from a read error.

The length of the CDR3 is 17 residues. Germline V gives CDR1 LGHNA, CDR2 YSLEER. During its preparation, the TCRbeta library received unique molecular identifiers. TCRdb called the PCR reads again in MiXCR, with one record for every CDR3 protein. Of about 980,000 distinct CDR3 sequences listed, roughly 31% are singletons. The chain has TRBV4-3 and TRBJ2-2; either TRBD1 or TRBD2 may fit D (6 bases each). Material: PBMCs, mostly from graft donor cells, obtained 360 days after TCRalphabeta/CD19-depleted stem cell transplant. The sequence came from a boy under two years old who had a stem cell transplant for SCID, so the T cells may come from the graft donor. Here the CDR3 DNA reads TGCGCCAGCAGCCTGCGGCCCCCGGGACAAAGCACCGGGGAGGTGTTTTTT. Amino acids: CASSLRPPGQSTGEVFF.